The sequence of this T cell receptor (beta chain) was determined in a study of OX40 agonist ivuxolimab in advanced cancers. Study as a whole: Partial response was recorded in three patients: one hepatocellular carcinoma and two cutaneous melanoma cases. Study results and caveats: The antigens recognized by the expanded peripheral T cells, that is their antigen specificity, were not determined. Low levels of normalized T-cell clonal expansion also appeared in some nonresponders. Among the lowest peripheral clonal expansion occurred in 0.1-3.0 mg/kg partial responders.

Worth noting for this clone: Its antigen is unidentified.

The protocol was immunoSEQ multiplex PCR, while the TCRdb copy is restricted to in-frame clones and leaves out a portion. In the table there are 60,000 to 75,000 clones, about 85% of which are singletons. The sample consisted of CD4+ or CD8+ T cells sorted from blood, taken in a trial of the OX40 agonist ivuxolimab. The TCR was taken from an adult with an advanced solid tumor such as melanoma, head and neck, liver or kidney cancer.

CDR3 loop: CASSTREGAKNIQYF. CDR3 bases: TGTGCCAGTAGTACCAGGGAGGGAGCCAAAAACATTCAGTACTTC. This rearrangement joins TRBV19 to TRBJ2-4; 7 bases match TRBD2. This CDR3 contains 15 residues. Germline V gene sequence: CDR1 LNHDA, CDR2 SQIVND (reference sequence). With 4 bases clipped from V and 0 bases from J, the junction kept 3 bases outside the gene matches.